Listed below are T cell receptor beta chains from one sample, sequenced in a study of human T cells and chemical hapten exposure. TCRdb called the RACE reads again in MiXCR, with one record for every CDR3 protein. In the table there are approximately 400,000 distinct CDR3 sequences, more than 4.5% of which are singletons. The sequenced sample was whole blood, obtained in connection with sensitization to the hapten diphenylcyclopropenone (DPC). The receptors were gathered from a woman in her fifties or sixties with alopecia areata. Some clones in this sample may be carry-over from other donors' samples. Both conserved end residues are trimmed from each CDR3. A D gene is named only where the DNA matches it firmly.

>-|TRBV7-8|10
ASSLGGREQY
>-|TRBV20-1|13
SASSGDHSNQPQH
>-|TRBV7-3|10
ASSWGGDEQF
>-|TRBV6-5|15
ASSHQGTGAANEKLF
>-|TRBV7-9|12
ASSLIEGQDEQF
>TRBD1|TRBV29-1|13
SVDGDRGILYGYT
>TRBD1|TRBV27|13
ASSSTGRKTDTQY
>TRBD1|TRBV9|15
ANIAERGQESVGEQY
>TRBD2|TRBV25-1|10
ASSGEGETQY
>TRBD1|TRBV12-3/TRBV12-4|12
AIILQGAEETQY